This TCR beta chain derives from a study of human T cells and chemical hapten exposure. Time point defined: patch test 3, about 24 weeks after DPC sensitization. Specified treatment: therapeutic diphenylcyclopropenone sensitization with weekly scalp DPC. Each patch test followed a blood draw. Per germline, CDR1 MNHEY and CDR2 SMNVEV (reference sequence). This CDR3 region has 16 residues. The V gene lost 3 bases and the J gene lost 5 bases, with 17 bases spanning the gap. Via MiXCR, TCRdb re-called the RACE reads, giving one row per CDR3 protein. The profile shows roughly 200,000 distinct CDR3 sequences, around a quarter of them singletons. This clonotype was detected ten times or more.

The source was whole blood, collected in connection with sensitization to the hapten diphenylcyclopropenone (DPC). The chain employs TRBV27 and TRBJ2-1; tentatively, D is TRBD2 (5 bases). This TCR derives from a middle-aged woman with alopecia areata. Some clones in this sample may be carry-over from other donors' samples. This CDR3 is CASSFGSWGVDNEQFF. CDR3 coding DNA: TGTGCCAGCAGTTTCGGGTCGTGGGGAGTTGACAATGAGCAGTTCTTC.